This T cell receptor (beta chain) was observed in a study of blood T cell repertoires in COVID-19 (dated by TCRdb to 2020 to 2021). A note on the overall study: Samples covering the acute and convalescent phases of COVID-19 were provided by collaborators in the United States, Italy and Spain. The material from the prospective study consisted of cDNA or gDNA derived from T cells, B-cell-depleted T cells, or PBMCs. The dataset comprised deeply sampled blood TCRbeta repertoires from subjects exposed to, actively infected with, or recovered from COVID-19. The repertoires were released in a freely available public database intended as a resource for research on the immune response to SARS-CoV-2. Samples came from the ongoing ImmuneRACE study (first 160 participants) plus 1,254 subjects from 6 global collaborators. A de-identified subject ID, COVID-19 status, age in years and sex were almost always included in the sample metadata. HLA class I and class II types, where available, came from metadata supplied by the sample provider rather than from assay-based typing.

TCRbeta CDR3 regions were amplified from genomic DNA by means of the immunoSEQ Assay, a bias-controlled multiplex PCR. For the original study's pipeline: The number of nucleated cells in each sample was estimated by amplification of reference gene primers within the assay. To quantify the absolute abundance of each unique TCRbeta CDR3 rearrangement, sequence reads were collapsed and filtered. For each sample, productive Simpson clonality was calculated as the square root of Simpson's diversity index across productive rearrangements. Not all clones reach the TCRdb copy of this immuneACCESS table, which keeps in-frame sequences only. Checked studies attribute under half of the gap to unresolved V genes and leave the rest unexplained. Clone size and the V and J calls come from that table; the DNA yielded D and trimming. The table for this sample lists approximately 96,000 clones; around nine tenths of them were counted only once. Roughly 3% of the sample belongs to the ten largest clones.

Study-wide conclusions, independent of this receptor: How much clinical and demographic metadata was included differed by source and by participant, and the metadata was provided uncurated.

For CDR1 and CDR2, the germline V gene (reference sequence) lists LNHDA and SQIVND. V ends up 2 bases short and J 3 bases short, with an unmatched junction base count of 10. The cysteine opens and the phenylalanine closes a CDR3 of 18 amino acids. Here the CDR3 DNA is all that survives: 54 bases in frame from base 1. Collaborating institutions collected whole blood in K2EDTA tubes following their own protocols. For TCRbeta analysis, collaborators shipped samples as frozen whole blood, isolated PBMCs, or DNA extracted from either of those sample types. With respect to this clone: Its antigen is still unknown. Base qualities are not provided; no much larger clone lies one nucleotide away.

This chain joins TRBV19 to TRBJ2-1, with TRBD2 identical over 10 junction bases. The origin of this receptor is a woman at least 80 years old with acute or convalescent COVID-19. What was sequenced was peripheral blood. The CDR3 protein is CASSIRVSGLANYNEQFF. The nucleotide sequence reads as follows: TGTGCCAGTAGTATACGTGTATCGGGACTAGCGAACTACAATGAGCAGTTCTTC.